What follows are 18 T cell receptor beta chains derived from one specimen sequenced in a study of immune evolution from preneoplasia to lung adenocarcinoma. Sequencing was performed with immunoSEQ multiplex PCR; in TCRdb, only in-frame clones are kept and a portion is missing. Altogether 5,000 or so clones are present, roughly 87% being singletons, with the ten largest covering 2.8%. The sequenced sample consisted of FFPE invasive lung adenocarcinoma tissue. The origin of the receptors is a person aged 45-60 years with lung adenocarcinoma.

The chain couples TRBV5-1 to TRBJ2-5; D perhaps matches TRBD1 (6 bases). The CDR3 has 14 amino acids. Germline V gene data show CDR1 as SGHRS and CDR2 as YFSETQ. V was pared by 4 bases and J by 1 base, with 11 bases between. CDR3 nucleotides: TGCGCCAGCAGCCAAAACAGGGTCCAAGAGACCCAGTACTTC. Amino acid sequence: CASSQNRVQETQYF.

The gene calls are TRBV6-6 and TRBJ1-3; D is possibly TRBD1 (6 bases). The CDR3 has 16 amino acids. The germline CDR1 and CDR2 sequences are MNHNY and SVGAGI (reference sequence). V dropped 2 bases and J dropped 6 bases, with 17 bases sitting between them. The DNA for the CDR3 is TGTGCCAGCAGTTACCTCGTTTCAGGGGTTGTAAACACCATATATTTT. Amino acid sequence: CASSYLVSGVVNTIYF.

This clone was detected only once. J is TRBJ2-3 and V is TRBV4-1; D is undetermined. In germline, CDR1 is MGHRA, CDR2 YSYEKL. Trimming took off 0 bases at V and 7 bases at J, with 2 bases between the two ends. This CDR3 has 11 residues. The CDR3, as DNA: TGCGCCAGCAGCCAAGAACATACGCAGTATTTT. It specifies CASSQEHTQYF.

The J gene is TRBJ1-1, the V gene TRBV2; D is ambiguous. CDR3 length: 13 amino acids. V was pared by 1 base and J by 1 base, with 4 bases between. The germline V gene encodes CDR1 SNHLY and CDR2 FYNNEI. Here the CDR3 DNA reads TGTGCCAGCAGTGAAGAGGGGAACACTGAAGCTTTCTTT. Translation: CASSEEGNTEAFF.

The chain has TRBV7-9 and TRBJ1-2; TRBD1 agrees at 9 bases. Germline CDR1 is SEHNR and CDR2 is FQNEAQ (reference sequence). The CDR3 is 15 amino acids. V dropped 5 bases and J dropped 1; count of bases not matched to a gene: 5. The CDR3 protein is CASSPRTGVNYGYTF. The CDR3 DNA reads TGTGCCAGCAGCCCCCGGACAGGGGTTAACTATGGCTACACCTTC.

In this sample, this clone turned up once. The rearrangement links TRBV2 to TRBJ1-5; D is unresolved. There are 15 residues in the CDR3. CDR1 and CDR2 (germline): SNHLY, FYNNEI. The germline V and J ends were trimmed by 6 bases and 8 bases, with 20 bases remaining between them. As DNA, the CDR3 is TGTGCCAGCAGCATCTGGCGGCAGTCTCCAAAGCCCCAGCATTTT. It translates to CASSIWRQSPKPQHF.

The CDR3 nucleotides are TGTGCCAGCAGCTACCGGTCGAACGAGCAGTTCTTC. This sequence encodes CASSYRSNEQFF. The rearrangement links TRBV7-9 to TRBJ2-1; D unresolved. V shed 4 bases and J shed 10 bases, with 11 bases lying between them. CDR1 and CDR2 (germline): SEHNR, FQNEAQ (reference sequence). The CDR3 has 12 residues.

V usage is TRBV29-1 and J usage is TRBJ1-1, with 8 bases that match TRBD1. Germline V CDR1 and CDR2: SQVTM, ANQGSEA. Germline trimming cut 4 bases from V and 10 bases from J; bases unmatched to any gene: 5. The CDR3 consists of 11 residues. CDR3 sequence: CSVASGGLAFF. CDR3 nucleotide sequence: TGCAGCGTTGCTTCAGGGGGCTTAGCTTTCTTT.

The genes are TRBV28 and TRBJ1-2; 8 bases map to TRBD1. Unmatched junction bases numbered 3, after V lost 4 bases and J lost 8 bases. The CDR3 is 12 amino acids. From germline, CDR1 is MDHEN and CDR2 SYDVKM. The CDR3 DNA is TGTGCCAGCAGTTCAGGGGGCTGGGGCTACACCTTC. Amino acid sequence: CASSSGGWGYTF.

The chain joins TRBV4-2 to TRBJ1-2, with TRBD1 identical over 7 bases. The CDR3 is 15 residues long. The junction had 7 bases not matched to a gene; V was cut back by 4 bases and J by 2 bases. CDR1 and CDR2 (germline): LGHNA, YNFKEQ. CDR3 DNA sequence: TGTGCCAGCAGCCGAGGGGGGGACAGCAACTATGGCTACACCTTC. Translated, it gives CASSRGGDSNYGYTF.

This chain links TRBV9 with TRBJ1-2; possible D gene TRBD1, 6 bases. Per the germline V gene, CDR1 is SGDLS and CDR2 is YYNGEE. This CDR3 has 14 amino acids. V lost 0 bases, J lost 7 bases, and 13 bases lay in between. The CDR3 loop reads CASSVDGGHPGYTF. The CDR3 DNA reads as TGTGCCAGCAGCGTAGATGGGGGACACCCTGGCTACACCTTC.

This chain links TRBV6-4 with TRBJ2-1, with D unclear. The CDR3 totals 13 residues. Trimming left V 0 bases short and J 5 bases short, with 5 bases between. Germline loops: CDR1 MRHNA, CDR2 SNTAGT. The CDR3 DNA is TGTGCCAGCAGTGACTCTACTAACAATGAGCAGTTCTTC. This gives the protein CASSDSTNNEQFF.

CDR3 nucleotide sequence: TGTGCCAGCAGCTCCGGGACAGGGGTCACTGAAGCTTTCTTT. Protein sequence: CASSSGTGVTEAFF. The J gene is TRBJ1-1, the V gene TRBV7-9; 10 nucleotides match TRBD1. The junction had 3 bases not matched to a gene; V was cut back by 4 bases and J by 4 bases. The CDR3 totals 14 residues. Germline V gene sequence: CDR1 SEHNR, CDR2 FQNEAQ (reference sequence).

The J gene is TRBJ2-1, the V gene TRBV18, with a possible D match to TRBD2 (6 bases). Trimming shortened V by 4 bases and J by 8 bases, and 15 bases separated the two germline ends. Germline CDR1 KGHSH, CDR2 LQKENI. CDR3 length equals 14 residues. CDR3 sequence (DNA): TGTGCCAGCTCACAGGGCAGGGAGGTTTATGAGCAGTTCTTC. As protein: CASSQGREVYEQFF.

V is TRBV11-2 and J is TRBJ2-2; D not resolved. Germline assignment: CDR1 SGHAT and CDR2 FQNNGV. V lost 6 bases and J lost 7, with 9 bases in between. The CDR3 is 12 residues long. The CDR3 region is CASSPVGGELFF. The DNA of the CDR3 is TGTGCCAGCAGTCCGGTTGGCGGGGAGCTGTTTTTT.

The V gene is TRBV9, the J gene TRBJ2-1; D uncertain. The V gene's germline CDR1 is SGDLS and CDR2 YYNGEE. The ends were cut back, 1 base at V and 4 bases at J, with 6 bases in the middle. CDR3 length: 13 residues. The DNA for the CDR3 is TGTGCCAGCAGCGTACTGGATTACAATGAGCAGTTCTTC. Translated: CASSVLDYNEQFF.

This clone was counted a single time. The V call is TRBV5-6, the J call TRBJ2-7; unclear D gene. This CDR3 contains 11 residues. CDR1 SGHDT and CDR2 YYEEEE come from the germline V gene. Trimming took off 0 bases at V and 4 bases at J, with 2 bases between the two ends. The CDR3 coding sequence is TGTGCCAGCAGCTTGGGGTACGAGCAGTACTTC. Residues: CASSLGYEQYF.

The rearrangement joins TRBV10-2 to TRBJ1-4; unclear D gene. Germline V gives CDR1 WSHSY, CDR2 SAAADI. V was trimmed by 3 bases and J by 0 bases, leaving 8 bases between them. CDR3 length: 15 residues. CDR3 loop: CASSEARSTNEKLFF. In DNA form, the CDR3 reads TGCGCCAGCAGTGAAGCCCGGTCAACTAATGAAAAACTGTTTTTT.